The next 18 T cell receptor beta chains were all read from a single sample in a study of T cell repertoires in cytomegalovirus infection. Each CDR3 protein gets one entry after TCRdb re-called the reads with MiXCR. The sample lists 370,000 or so distinct CDR3 sequences; about 32% were seen once. Their recognized antigens are unknown. The sequencing used cultured PBMCs, collected from culture after CMV antigen stimulation. The source is a human donor in good health (CMV status not recorded). Some clones in this sample may be carry-over from other donors' samples.

This clonotype was counted between two and nine times. The CDR3 here is CASSSRDSNEQFF. Here the CDR3 DNA reads TGTGCCAGCAGCTCCCGGGATTCCAATGAGCAGTTCTTC. The rearrangement uses TRBV7-6 and TRBJ2-1; D is perhaps TRBD2 (5 bases). Germline V gives CDR1 SGHVS, CDR2 FNYEAQ. This CDR3 spans 13 amino acids. Between the trimmed V and J ends, which lost 4 bases and 6 bases, there was a span of 10 bases.

This clonotype is a singleton in its sample. The rearrangement joins TRBV7-3 to TRBJ2-7; 7 bases agree with TRBD2. Trimming removed 3 bases from V and 5 bases from J; junction bases left unmatched: 7. Germline CDR1 reads SGHTA; CDR2 reads FQGTGA. The CDR3 sequence is 14 residues long. CDR3 in amino acids: CASSLSGAVNEQYF. The CDR3, as DNA: TGTGCCAGCAGCTTGAGCGGGGCGGTCAACGAGCAGTACTTC.

The rearrangement links TRBV29-1 to TRBJ2-1; D is unclear. CDR1 SQVTM and CDR2 ANQGSEA come from the germline V gene. This CDR3 has 15 amino acids. The V end lost 1 base, the J end lost 0 bases, and 10 bases lay between the germline ends. The CDR3 sequence is CSVEGLRSSYNEQFF. As DNA, the CDR3 is TGCAGCGTTGAAGGATTACGTAGCTCCTACAATGAGCAGTTCTTC.

Only a few counts were recorded for this clonotype. This chain uses TRBV7-6 with TRBJ2-3; D remains unclear. This CDR3 has 15 amino acids. CDR1 and CDR2 (germline): SGHVS, FNYEAQ. Trimming took 0 bases from V and 3 from J, leaving 10 bases between them. The CDR3 here is CASSLAPVGTDTQYF. In DNA form, the CDR3 reads TGTGCCAGCAGCTTAGCCCCGGTGGGAACAGATACGCAGTATTTT.

This clonotype has ten or more counts. The chain has TRBV7-2 and TRBJ2-5, with 14 bases matching TRBD2. V lost 4 bases and J lost 6; bases outside the gene matches: 4. This CDR3 region has 15 residues. The V gene's germline CDR1 is SGHTA and CDR2 FQGNSA. The CDR3 DNA reads as TGTGCCAGCAGCTCGACTAGCGGGAGGGGGAAGACCCAGTACTTC. This codes for CASSSTSGRGKTQYF. Using reference TRBV7-2 and TRBJ2-5 for the parts outside the CDR3, the full variable domain is GAGVSQSPSNKVTEKGKDVELRCDPISGHTALYWYRQSLGQGLEFLIYFQGNSAPDKSGLPSDRFSAERTGGSVSTLTIQRTQQEDSAVYLCASSSTSGRGKTQYFGPGTRLLVL.

This clonotype was found once. The V and J genes are TRBV11-2 and TRBJ1-1, with TRBD1 matching over 12 bases. J was trimmed by 11 bases and V by 1 base; bases with no gene match: 14. Germline-derived CDR1 and CDR2 are SGHAT and FQNNGV. CDR3 length: 17 amino acids. The CDR3 DNA reads as TGTGCCAGCAGCTTAGGGTTAGGACCGGGACAGGGGGCTCGGGCTTTCTTT. Protein sequence: CASSLGLGPGQGARAFF.

This clonotype was counted a few times. One end of the junction fails to match germline, which may point to a read error. This rearrangement joins TRBV7-7 to TRBJ2-3, with D perhaps being TRBD1 or TRBD2 (5 bases each). Germline CDR1 and CDR2: SSHAT and FNYEAQ (reference sequence). The CDR3 totals 14 residues. The CDR3 protein is CASSSRIGGDTQYF. As DNA, the CDR3 is TGTGCTAGCAGCTCCCGGATTGGGGGAGATACGCAGTATTTT. Full variable domain (missing parts from reference TRBV7-7 and TRBJ2-3): GAGVSQSPRYKVTKRGQDVTLRCDPISSHATLYWYQQALGQGPEFLTYFNYEAQPDKSGLPSDRFSAERPEGSISTLTIQRTEQRDSAMYRCASSSRIGGDTQYFGPGTRLTVL.

The sample holds a few counts of this clonotype. The J gene is TRBJ1-2, the V gene TRBV4-3; 11 nucleotides align to TRBD1. Unmatched junction bases numbered 3, after V lost 1 base and J lost 5 bases. Looked up from germline, CDR1 is LGHNA and CDR2 is YSLEER. The CDR3 is made up of 15 amino acids. In DNA, the CDR3 is TGCGCCAGCAGCCAAGGAGGGACAGGGGGATATGGCTACACCTTC. It is translated as CASSQGGTGGYGYTF.

The count of this clonotype is one. It may be a read error: a sequence one base away is much more abundant. This chain joins TRBV7-2 and TRBJ2-7; maybe TRBD1 (6 bases). The V end lost 6 bases, the J end lost 0 bases, and 15 bases lay between the germline ends. Germline V gene lookup returns CDR1 SGHTA and CDR2 FQGNSA. The CDR3 loop spans 15 amino acids. The CDR3, as DNA: TGTGCCAGCAGGCCGCTTGGGGGCCGCTCCTACGAGCAGTACGTC. It codes for CASRPLGGRSYEQYV.

This clonotype was counted a few times. The chain combines TRBV7-2 with TRBJ1-5, with 7 bases fitting TRBD1. The CDR3 runs to 15 residues. V shed 0 bases and J 3 bases; nucleotides not matched to a gene: 2. Germline V gene lookup returns CDR1 SGHTA and CDR2 FQGNSA. The CDR3 loop is CASSLAQGNNQPQHF. CDR3 nucleotides: TGTGCCAGCAGCTTAGCACAGGGGAACAATCAGCCCCAGCATTTT.

This chain connects TRBV6-2 or TRBV6-3 to TRBJ2-4, with TRBD2 identical over 8 bases. The CDR3 extends over 16 amino acids. Looked up from germline, CDR1 is MNHEY and CDR2 is SVGEGT. V lost 5 bases, J lost 8 bases, and 14 bases stayed unmatched. CDR3 nucleotides: TGTGCCAGCAGTCGAATGAGCGGGAGCCTGGGGCACATTCAGTACTTC. Translating it yields CASSRMSGSLGHIQYF.

The chain links TRBV7-8 to TRBJ2-1; no firm D call. The germline V and J ends were trimmed by 5 bases and 5 bases, with 13 bases remaining between them. The CDR3 has 14 residues. CDR1 is SGHVS, CDR2 FQNEAQ, per germline. CDR3 DNA: TGTGCCAGCAGCATAAGACGGCTAGACAATGAGCAGTTCTTC. Encoded protein: CASSIRRLDNEQFF. The whole variable domain, remainder taken from reference TRBV7-8 and TRBJ2-1, is GAGVSQSPRYKVAKRGQDVALRCDPISGHVSLFWYQQALGQGPEFLTYFQNEAQLDKSGLPSDRFFAERPEGSVSTLKIQRTQQEDSAVYLCASSIRRLDNEQFFGPGTRLTVL.

This chain connects TRBV9 to TRBJ2-3, with 10 bases that match TRBD2. Germline trimming cut 2 bases from V and 3 bases from J; bases unmatched to any gene: 3. The CDR3 loop spans 15 amino acids. Germline values: CDR1 SGDLS, CDR2 YYNGEE. The CDR3 DNA reads TGTGCCAGCAGCGTCTTACTAGCGGGGACAGATACGCAGTATTTT. As protein: CASSVLLAGTDTQYF.

V is TRBV7-9 and J is TRBJ2-5, with 9 nucleotides matching TRBD1. The CDR3 has 17 amino acids. Germline CDR1 SEHNR, CDR2 FQNEAQ (reference sequence). With 5 bases clipped from V and 2 bases from J, the junction kept 12 bases outside the gene matches. CDR3: CASSPWTGADIQETQYF. DNA of the CDR3: TGTGCCAGCAGCCCCTGGACAGGGGCCGACATACAAGAGACCCAGTACTTC.

V is TRBV5-1 and J is TRBJ2-7; unclear D gene. CDR1 is SGHRS, CDR2 YFSETQ, per germline. V was pared by 7 bases and J by 5 bases, with 13 bases between. The CDR3 sequence is 12 residues long. CDR3 DNA: TGCGCCAGCGCGGATGAACGGGACGAGCAGTACTTC. Translating gives CASADERDEQYF. The full variable domain, completed using reference TRBV5-1 and TRBJ2-7, is KAGVTQTPRYLIKTRGQQVTLSCSPISGHRSVSWYQQTPGQGLQFLFEYFSETQRNKGNFPGRFSGRQFSNSRSEMNVSTLELGDSALYLCASADERDEQYFGPGTRLTVT.

The rearrangement joins TRBV6-1 to TRBJ2-2; D remains ambiguous. Germline V gene lookup returns CDR1 MNHNS and CDR2 SASEGT. The V and J ends lost 5 bases and 4 bases respectively, with 20 bases between them. This CDR3 is built from 17 residues. CDR3 residues: CASSNRRSSSRTGELFF. CDR3 DNA: TGTGCCAGCAGTAACCGACGGAGCTCGAGCCGCACCGGGGAGCTGTTTTTT.

This clonotype was picked up a small number of times. This sequence joins TRBV4-2 and TRBJ1-3; weak D call: TRBD1 (5 bases). Germline loops: CDR1 LGHNA, CDR2 YNFKEQ. Trimming took 1 base from V and 0 from J, leaving 7 bases between them. The CDR3 consists of 15 residues. CDR3 amino acids: CASSQGQSSGNTIYF. The CDR3 bases are TGTGCCAGCAGCCAAGGACAGAGCTCTGGAAACACCATATATTTT.

The J gene is TRBJ2-1, the V gene TRBV9; D gene unclear. CDR3 length: 12 residues. V shed 3 bases and J shed 8 bases, with 9 bases lying between them. CDR1 is SGDLS, CDR2 YYNGEE, per germline. CDR3 DNA: TGTGCCAGCAGCGCCACAAACTATGAGCAGTTCTTC. Its translation: CASSATNYEQFF. Variable domain in full (rest from reference TRBV9 and TRBJ2-1): DSGVTQTPKHLITATGQRVTLRCSPRSGDLSVYWYQQSLDQGLQFLIQYYNGEERAKGNILERFSAQQFPDLHSELNLSSLELGDSALYFCASSATNYEQFFGPGTRLTVL.